These 17 T cell receptor beta chains originate from one sample sequenced in a study of technical replicates of blood from a handful of donors. Measured with immunoSEQ multiplex PCR; TCRdb has only the in-frame clones, and not every one. Among about 72,000 clones, 92% were seen once, and the ten largest hold approximately 0.39%. Material: T cells isolated from PBMCs. These receptors all stem from a human donor in good health.

The chain carries TRBV7-8 and TRBJ2-1; D possibly corresponds to TRBD1 (6 bases). The CDR3 spans 16 residues. Germline CDR1 SGHVS, CDR2 FQNEAQ. Trimming removed 5 bases at V and 2 bases at J, with 16 bases between. The CDR3 DNA follows: TGTGCCAGCAGCCCTCCTGGACAGCTCCCCTACAATGAGCAGTTCTTC. Amino acid sequence: CASSPPGQLPYNEQFF.

V is TRBV27 and J is TRBJ1-2; 9 nucleotides align to TRBD1. The CDR3 loop spans 16 amino acids. J lost 4 bases, V lost 5 bases, and 11 bases had no gene match. CDR1 and CDR2 from the germline V gene are MNHEY and SMNVEV (reference sequence). In DNA form, the CDR3 reads TGTGCCAGCAGTCTTTCCCCCGGGACAGGGATCTATGGCTACACCTTC. Protein: CASSLSPGTGIYGYTF.

The chain is built from TRBV5-1 and TRBJ2-6, with D unclear. CDR3 length: 15 residues. The germline V and J ends were trimmed by 0 bases and 1 base, with 5 bases remaining between them. Germline V gives CDR1 SGHRS, CDR2 YFSETQ. The CDR3 spells CASSLEQSGANVLTF. Written as DNA, the CDR3 is TGCGCCAGCAGCTTGGAACAGTCTGGGGCCAACGTCCTGACTTTC.

The rearrangement uses TRBV21-1 and TRBJ1-5; the tabulated D call, TRBD1, remains unverified against the DNA. TRBV21-1 is annotated as a pseudogene. The CDR3 has 18 residues. CDR3 in amino acids: CASSTGQGAIYSNQPQHF. The DNA of the CDR3 is TGTGCCAGCAGCACAGGACAGGGGGCTATTTATAGCAATCAGCCCCAGCATTTT.

The gene calls are TRBV7-9 and TRBJ2-1; 12 positions match TRBD2. J was trimmed by 11 bases and V by 5 bases; bases with no gene match: 7. Germline CDR1 is SEHNR and CDR2 is FQNEAQ (reference sequence). There are 14 residues in the CDR3. CDR3 sequence: CASSGGLAGFQQFF. The CDR3 nucleotides are TGTGCCAGCAGCGGAGGACTAGCGGGATTTCAGCAGTTCTTC.

This chain links TRBV29-1 with TRBJ2-5; the match to TRBD1 covers 7 bases. The CDR3 totals 13 residues. Germline assignment: CDR1 SQVTM and CDR2 ANQGSEA. V was clipped by 2 bases and J by 7 bases; unmatched bases: 7. The CDR3 DNA reads as TGCAGCGTTGAACCAACAGGGGAAGGGACCCAGTACTTC. The encoded protein is CSVEPTGEGTQYF.

The J gene is TRBJ2-7, the V gene TRBV18, with TRBD1 as a possible D gene (5 bases). Germline-derived CDR1 and CDR2 are KGHSH and LQKENI. The CDR3 is made up of 15 amino acids. V was trimmed by 6 bases and J by 2 bases, leaving 17 bases between them. The CDR3 loop is CASSLGAVGTYEQYF. The CDR3, as DNA: TGTGCCAGCTCCCTAGGGGCAGTGGGAACCTACGAGCAGTACTTC.

The chain combines TRBV28 with TRBJ1-1; D gene ambiguous. The CDR3 is 13 residues long. Germline CDR1 reads MDHEN; CDR2 reads SYDVKM. The germline V and J ends were trimmed by 7 bases and 1 base, with 10 bases remaining between them. The CDR3 is CASTPVPNTEAFF. CDR3 DNA: TGTGCCAGCACGCCAGTCCCGAACACTGAAGCTTTCTTT.

Comment on this clone: This sample includes further DNA sequences coding for the same CDR3. This rearrangement joins TRBV7-3 to TRBJ2-1; 13 bases line up with TRBD2. Losses at the gene ends were 2 bases for V and 9 bases for J; bases not matched to a gene: 1. CDR1 and CDR2 (germline): SGHTA, FQGTGA. The CDR3 loop spans 14 amino acids. The CDR3 is CASSLGLAGVEQFF. In DNA form, the CDR3 reads TGTGCCAGCAGCTTAGGACTAGCGGGAGTTGAGCAGTTCTTC.

The CDR3 is CASEAGREIYEQYF. The CDR3 bases are TGTGCCTCCGAAGCTGGGCGGGAGATCTACGAGCAGTACTTC. The V and J genes are TRBV30 and TRBJ2-7, with TRBD2 identical over 7 bases. CDR3 length: 14 residues. The germline V gene encodes CDR1 GTSNPN and CDR2 SVGIG (reference sequence). Germline trimming cut 7 bases from V and 3 bases from J; bases unmatched to any gene: 12.

The J gene is TRBJ2-3, the V gene TRBV28; 10 bases fit TRBD1. The CDR3 has 15 amino acids. V shed 5 bases, J shed 2 bases, and the junction held 4 bases outside the gene matches. Germline V lookup: CDR1 MDHEN, CDR2 SYDVKM. This CDR3 is CASSRTGGPTDTQYF. CDR3 DNA: TGTGCCAGCAGTCGGACAGGGGGGCCCACAGATACGCAGTATTTT.

This chain uses TRBV7-9 with TRBJ1-2; 7 positions agree with TRBD1. The CDR3 is made up of 12 amino acids. V shed 4 bases, J shed 13 bases, and the junction held 9 bases outside the gene matches. Per the germline V gene, CDR1 is SEHNR and CDR2 is FQNEAQ (reference sequence). The CDR3 region is CASSSQGTGSTF. CDR3 nucleotides: TGTGCCAGCAGCTCACAGGGGACGGGGAGCACCTTC.

The rearrangement uses TRBV19 and TRBJ2-2; D may be TRBD1 (6 bases). The length of the CDR3 is 14 residues. Germline loops: CDR1 LNHDA, CDR2 SQIVND (reference sequence). V was pared by 4 bases and J by 7 bases, with 13 bases between. CDR3 DNA: TGTGCCAGTAGTACACAGGGTCGCCTCGGGGAGCTGTTTTTT. Protein: CASSTQGRLGELFF.

The genes are TRBV7-9 and TRBJ2-3; 8 positions agree with TRBD1. Germline V gene data show CDR1 as SEHNR and CDR2 as FQNEAQ (reference sequence). This CDR3 has 14 residues. With V trimmed by 4 bases and J by 2 bases, 2 bases remained unmatched. The CDR3 reads CASSSQGATDTQYF. The DNA of the CDR3 is TGTGCCAGCAGCTCGCAGGGGGCCACAGATACGCAGTATTTT.

This clone was picked up one time. The V and J genes are TRBV28 and TRBJ1-4; 11 nucleotides align to TRBD1. The V gene end was trimmed by 3 bases and the J gene end by 10 bases; junction bases not matched to a gene: 10. Germline CDR1 MDHEN, CDR2 SYDVKM. The CDR3 is made up of 16 amino acids. CDR3 DNA: TGTGCCAGCAGTTTTATAGGGACAGGGGGGTTCGGAAAACTGTTTTTT. Translated, it gives CASSFIGTGGFGKLFF.

The chain recombines TRBV10-3 with TRBJ1-4, with TRBD1 identical over 7 bases. With 3 bases clipped from V and 5 bases from J, the junction kept 3 bases outside the gene matches. In germline, CDR1 is ENHRY, CDR2 SYGVKD. This CDR3 has 14 amino acids. The chain's CDR3 is CAISDDRVNEKLFF. The DNA for the CDR3 is TGTGCCATCAGTGACGACAGGGTGAATGAAAAACTGTTTTTT.

The V gene is TRBV15, the J gene TRBJ2-1; 11 positions agree with TRBD1. After removal of 6 bases from V and 5 bases from J, the junction contained 0 bases not matched to a gene. The CDR3 loop spans 13 amino acids. Germline CDR1 and CDR2: LNHNV and YYDKDF (reference sequence). The DNA for the CDR3 is TGTGCCACCAGGGACAGGGGGCACAATGAGCAGTTCTTC. As protein: CATRDRGHNEQFF. Based on the CDR3 plus reference TRBV15 and TRBJ2-1, the full variable domain is DAMVIQNPRYQVTQFGKPVTLSCSQTLNHNVMYWYQQKSSQAPKLLFHYYDKDFNNEADTPDNFQSRRPNTSFCFLDIRSPGLGDTAMYLCATRDRGHNEQFFGPGTRLTVL.